These 16 T cell receptor delta chains originate from one sample sequenced in a study of Vδ1+ human thymocytes listed by TCRdb under 2018. These receptors are not linked to any known antigen. TCRdb records Illumina MiSeq as the sequencer. RNA extraction was performed with the RNeasy mini kit, and reverse transcription was done with Superscript III. CDR3 amplicons were generated by multiplex PCR with pooled V-gene forward primers and a constant-region reverse primer carrying Illumina adaptor overhangs. TCRdb processed the public reads again with the CATT caller, after which rows with matching DNA were combined. The sample records 45,000 to 75,000 delta-chain clones, over 12% of which are singletons. Together, the top ten hold over 0.35% of the sample. Overall study outcomes, separate from this receptor: Thymic TRG and TRD repertoires appeared highly polyclonal with Gaussian CDR3 length distributions, unlike oligoclonal peripheral blood repertoires.

The sample comprised Vdelta1+ gamma-delta thymocytes from the thymus. Interpreted using the paper, the cell subset or site label stands for: FACS-sorted CD3+ TCRalphabeta- TCRVdelta1+ TCRVdelta2- thymocytes. These receptors all stem from a girl less than two years old who had congenital heart surgery.

The chain recombines TRDV1 with TRDJ1; 7 nucleotides agree with TRDD3. The CDR3 runs 22 residues. The V gene end was trimmed by 0 bases and the J gene end by 0 bases; junction bases not matched to a gene: 22. Germline-derived CDR1 and CDR2 are TSWWSYY and QGS. CDR3 protein: CALGELRSLYWGPQLYTDKLIF. Written as DNA, the CDR3 is TGTGCTCTTGGGGAACTAAGGTCCCTGTACTGGGGTCCACAATTGTACACCGATAAACTCATCTTT.

This rearrangement joins TRDV1 to TRDJ1; a possible D gene is TRDD3 (6 bases). CDR1 and CDR2 (germline): TSWWSYY, QGS. This CDR3 contains 16 residues. The germline V and J ends were trimmed by 3 bases and 1 base, with 15 bases remaining between them. For the CDR3, the DNA is TGTGCTCTTGGGGAGCACAGGATCTGGGGCACCGATAAACTCATCTTT. This encodes CALGEHRIWGTDKLIF.

The table lists this clone with a few counts. The chain is built from TRDV1 and TRDJ1; D gene uncertain. Deletions cut 2 bases from V and 0 bases from J, with 13 bases between. Per germline, CDR1 TSWWSYY and CDR2 QGS. The CDR3 is 16 amino acids. CDR3 protein: CALGEYPRRYTDKLIF. The CDR3 DNA reads TGTGCTCTTGGGGAATACCCCCGCAGGTACACCGATAAACTCATCTTT.

The chain is built from TRDV1 and TRDJ1, with D maybe TRDD3 (6 bases). V dropped 1 base and J dropped 0 bases, with 15 bases sitting between them. The CDR3 is made up of 17 amino acids. The germline gives CDR1 TSWWSYY, CDR2 QGS. CDR3 in amino acids: CALGERFGGRYTDKLIF. The DNA of the CDR3 is TGTGCTCTTGGGGAACGTTTTGGGGGTAGGTACACCGATAAACTCATCTTT.

The rearrangement uses TRAV29/DV5 and TRDJ1; D uncertain. Germline V gene lookup returns CDR1 NSMFDY and CDR2 ISSIKDK. V gave up 2 bases and J gave up 7 bases, with 15 bases separating them. The CDR3 consists of 13 residues. The CDR3 bases are TGTGCAGCAAGTTTCAACGCGGTCGGTAAACTCATCTTT. This translates into CAASFNAVGKLIF.

As to this clone: At one end, the junction sequence differs from germline, possibly due to a read error. The V gene is TRDV1, the J gene TRDJ1; D not resolved. The germline V gene has CDR1 TSWWSYY and CDR2 QGS. CDR3 length equals 10 residues. This chain's CDR3 is CALGFDKLIF. CDR3 sequence (DNA): TGCGCTCTTGGATTCGATAAACTCATCTTT.

The chain uses TRDV1 and TRDJ1; 12 nucleotides agree with TRDD3. V trimming: 0 bases; J trimming: 0 bases; junction bases outside the gene matches: 20. Germline V lookup: CDR1 TSWWSYY, CDR2 QGS. CDR3 length: 23 amino acids. CDR3 bases: TGTGCTCTTGGGGAACTAGTCCTTCCCTGGGGGATACGGGAATGTCCGTACACCGATAAACTCATCTTT. It codes for CALGELVLPWGIRECPYTDKLIF.

This clone was detected a few times. The chain combines TRDV1 with TRDJ1, with 8 bases matching TRDD3. The CDR3 is made up of 18 amino acids. After removal of 1 base from V and 0 bases from J, the junction contained 10 bases not matched to a gene. The V gene's germline CDR1 is TSWWSYY and CDR2 QGS. Here the CDR3 reads CALGERGGWGKYTDKLIF. CDR3 DNA: TGTGCTCTTGGGGAACGAGGCGGCTGGGGGAAATACACCGATAAACTCATCTTT.

This clone has a single count. J is TRDJ1 and V is TRDV1, with 7 positions matching TRDD3. CDR3 length: 23 amino acids. V lost 0 bases and J lost 3; bases outside the gene matches: 28. Germline V gives CDR1 TSWWSYY, CDR2 QGS. CDR3 in amino acids: CALGELTHYVPGGRGVGADKLIF. CDR3 sequence (DNA): TGTGCTCTTGGGGAACTTACCCACTACGTACCTGGGGGTCGGGGCGTGGGAGCCGATAAACTCATCTTT.

This clone was seen only a few times. The chain employs TRDV1 and TRDJ1, with 12 positions matching TRDD3. V shed 3 bases and J 0 bases; nucleotides not matched to a gene: 20. The CDR3 loop spans 22 amino acids. In germline, CDR1 is TSWWSYY, CDR2 QGS. The CDR3 DNA reads as TGTGCTCTTGGGGAGTGTCCCCTTCCTACAGGTACTGGGGGATACTACACCGATAAACTCATCTTT. As protein: CALGECPLPTGTGGYYTDKLIF.

This clone was seen only a few times. The V call is TRDV1, the J call TRDJ1, with 7 bases fitting TRDD3. The germline V gene encodes CDR1 TSWWSYY and CDR2 QGS. The CDR3 spans 21 residues. J lost 2 bases, V lost 3 bases, and 24 bases had no gene match. CDR3 amino acids: CALGDHGLYFPPWGYTDKLIF. The CDR3 DNA is TGTGCTCTTGGGGACCACGGGCTGTACTTCCCCCCCTGGGGGTATACCGATAAACTCATCTTT.

This clone appeared a single time. V is TRDV1 and J is TRDJ1; 12 nucleotides agree with TRDD3. Germline V gene sequence: CDR1 TSWWSYY, CDR2 QGS. V lost 4 bases, J lost 3 bases, and 27 bases stayed unmatched. This CDR3 is built from 23 residues. The CDR3 DNA is TGTGCTCTTGGGGTTCATCTTCCTAGAGAACAGATACTGGGGGATACTTTCCCCGATAAACTCATCTTT. This translates into CALGVHLPREQILGDTFPDKLIF.

The chain has TRDV1 and TRDJ1, with TRDD3 matching 12 bases. Germline CDR1 reads TSWWSYY; CDR2 reads QGS. The CDR3 runs 21 residues. Trimming at V came to 3 bases and at J to 7 bases, leaving 24 bases not matched to a gene. CDR3 DNA: TGTGCTCTTGGGGAGAGGCCCGATTCCGCTGTACTGGGGGATACCCTTGGTAAACTCATCTTT. This translates into CALGERPDSAVLGDTLGKLIF.

This rearrangement joins TRDV1 to TRDJ1; D may be TRDD3 (7 bases). CDR3 length: 22 amino acids. Germline CDR1 and CDR2: TSWWSYY and QGS. Deletions cut 2 bases from V and 0 bases from J, with 31 bases between. The CDR3 DNA reads as TGTGCTCTTGGGGAATCTTCTTCCTCCCCCGTGGGGGAACCCACCTACACCGATAAACTCATCTTT. It encodes CALGESSSSPVGEPTYTDKLIF.

The chain is built from TRDV1 and TRDJ2, with 8 positions matching TRDD3. V shed 1 base, J shed 2 bases, and the junction held 9 bases outside the gene matches. The CDR3 is 18 amino acids. CDR1 TSWWSYY and CDR2 QGS come from the germline V gene. CDR3 residues: CALGEPYSGGQLTAQLFF. The CDR3, as DNA: TGTGCTCTTGGGGAACCGTACTCTGGGGGACAATTGACAGCACAACTCTTCTTT.

This clone is medium-sized in the sample. This sequence joins TRDV2 and TRDJ1, with D hard to call. Germline V gene sequence: CDR1 GEAIGNYY, CDR2 EKD. The ends were cut back, 9 bases at V and 0 bases at J, with 16 bases in the middle. The CDR3 length is 14 residues. CDR3 bases: TGTGCCGCCGTGACTGAACCGTACACCGATAAACTCATCTTT. Its protein product is CAAVTEPYTDKLIF.